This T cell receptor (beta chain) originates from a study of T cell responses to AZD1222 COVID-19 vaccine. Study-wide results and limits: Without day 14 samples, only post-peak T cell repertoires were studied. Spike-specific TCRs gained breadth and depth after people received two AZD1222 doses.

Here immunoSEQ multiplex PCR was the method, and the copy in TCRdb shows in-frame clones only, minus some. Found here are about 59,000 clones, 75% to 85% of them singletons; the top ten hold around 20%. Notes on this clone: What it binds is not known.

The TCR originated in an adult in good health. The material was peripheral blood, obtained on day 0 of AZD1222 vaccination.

The CDR3 DNA is TGTGCCAGCAGCTCTGGACTAGCGGGTGGGGCCAATGAGCAGTTCTTC. Its protein product is CASSSGLAGGANEQFF. This chain connects TRBV7-3 to TRBJ2-1; TRBD2 matches 11 bases. The CDR3 contains 16 residues. V trimming: 4 bases; J trimming: 6 bases; junction bases outside the gene matches: 8. Germline CDR1 and CDR2: SGHTA and FQGTGA. The entire variable domain, with the rest obtained from reference TRBV7-3 and TRBJ2-1, is as follows: GAGVSQTPSNKVTEKGKYVELRCDPISGHTALYWYRQSLGQGPEFLIYFQGTGAADDSGLPNDRFFAVRPEGSVSTLKIQRTERGDSAVYLCASSSGLAGGANEQFFGPGTRLTVL.